A selection of T cell receptor beta chains follows, all from one sample in a study of blood T cell repertoires in COVID-19. Sequencing used immunoSEQ multiplex PCR; TCRdb keeps in-frame clones, though not all of them. Of some 190,000 clones in the sample, 65% to 85% are singletons; the top ten hold under 4%. Sequencing input: PBMCs or T cells enriched from blood (not recorded which). Receptors were obtained from a woman aged 30 to 39 who had recovered from COVID-19. Both conserved end residues are part of each CDR3. Each record gives: D gene, clone size, J gene, V gene, CDR3 protein, CDR3 DNA. The D gene is left open where the match is weak. A clone size is listed for some rows: how often the clone was seen (once, few, many), or a class if it is expanded.

.,.,TRBJ1-2,TRBV6-5,CASRLTGFYGYTF,TGTGCCAGCAGGCTAACCGGGTTCTATGGCTACACCTTC
.,.,TRBJ2-1,TRBV6-4,CASSDQGMAYNEQFF,TGTGCCAGCAGTGATCAGGGAATGGCCTACAATGAGCAGTTCTTC
.,few,TRBJ2-7,TRBV28,CASITRGGKEQYF,TGTGCCAGCATCACAAGGGGGGGTAAGGAGCAGTACTTC
TRBD2,.,TRBJ2-5,TRBV5-1,CASALAGGPETQYF,TGCGCCAGCGCTCTAGCGGGAGGGCCGGAGACCCAGTACTTC
.,.,TRBJ1-1,TRBV19,CASSPVGGTEAFF,TGTGCCAGTAGCCCAGTGGGGGGCACTGAAGCTTTCTTT
.,.,TRBJ1-4,TRBV3-1/TRBV3-2,CASSQASGVTNEKLFF,TGTGCCAGCAGCCAAGCCTCAGGGGTAACTAATGAAAAACTGTTTTTT
.,.,TRBJ1-2,TRBV29-1,CSVDWEPPYGYTF,TGCAGCGTTGATTGGGAGCCCCCCTATGGCTACACCTTC
.,.,TRBJ1-2,TRBV6-1,CASSEQGSYGYTF,TGTGCCAGCAGTGAACAGGGCTCCTATGGCTACACCTTC
TRBD1,.,TRBJ1-3,TRBV5-1,CASSAYRGPNSGNTIYF,TGCGCCAGCAGCGCATACAGGGGGCCGAATTCTGGAAACACCATATATTTT
.,.,TRBJ1-5,TRBV19,CASRPQDQPQHF,TGTGCCAGTAGGCCTCAGGATCAGCCCCAGCATTTT
.,.,TRBJ1-6,TRBV5-5,CASSPLPGSPLHF,TGTGCCAGCAGCCCTCTGCCGGGTTCACCCCTCCACTTT
.,.,TRBJ1-1,TRBV6-1,CASRQTLAAEAFF,TGTGCCAGCAGGCAGACACTGGCTGCTGAAGCTTTCTTT
.,.,TRBJ2-1,TRBV9,CASMYRGPDMFF,TGTGCCAGCATGTACCGTGGCCCCGATATGTTCTTC